Shown below are 17 T cell receptor beta chains from a single sample sequenced in a study of graft-versus-host responses after intestinal transplantation. The assay was immunoSEQ multiplex PCR, and TCRdb's table has in-frame clones only and misses some. The repertoire holds more than 70,000 clones, with about nine tenths as singletons. No cognate antigen is known for these TCRs. The specimen comprised unstimulated CD4+ T cells sorted from spleen or lymph node cells, sampled before intestinal transplant. Every receptor here comes from a human donor who received an intestinal transplant.

The CDR3 sequence is CASSPQGVRSYNSPLHF. In DNA form, the CDR3 reads TGTGCCAGCAGCCCCCAGGGGGTCAGGTCCTATAATTCACCCCTCCACTTT. V is TRBV11-2 and J is TRBJ1-6; TRBD1 matches at 7 bases. The CDR3 is 17 amino acids. The J segment lost 1 base and the V segment lost 5 bases, leaving 8 bases of the junction unmatched. Looked up from germline, CDR1 is SGHAT and CDR2 is FQNNGV.

The chain couples TRBV7-9 to TRBJ1-2; D is perhaps TRBD1 (5 bases). The V gene's germline CDR1 is SEHNR and CDR2 FQNEAQ (reference sequence). The CDR3 covers 13 residues. V shed 3 bases and J shed 7 bases, with 12 bases lying between them. The CDR3 protein is CASSLGRVGGYTF. The DNA of the CDR3 is TGTGCCAGCAGCTTGGGCAGGGTAGGTGGCTACACCTTC.

The chain carries TRBV7-2 and TRBJ1-2, with D maybe TRBD1 (5 bases). Germline lookup yields CDR1 SGHTA and CDR2 FQGNSA. This CDR3 has 17 residues. Trimming pared 1 base from V and 2 bases from J, leaving 17 bases between. In DNA form, the CDR3 reads TGTGCCAGCAGCTTAGTTGGCGGCGGGCGGGGGAACTATGGCTACACCTTC. Its translation is CASSLVGGGRGNYGYTF.

J is TRBJ2-5 and V is TRBV5-1; D not resolved. This CDR3 region has 12 residues. CDR1 and CDR2 (germline): SGHRS, YFSETQ. V lost 0 bases and J 5 bases, leaving 5 bases between the germline ends. The CDR3 coding sequence is TGCGCCAGCAGCTTGGACTCGGAGACCCAGTACTTC. As protein: CASSLDSETQYF.

V and J are TRBV5-4 and TRBJ2-5, with 10 bases aligning to TRBD2. The CDR3 length is 15 residues. CDR1 is SGHNT, CDR2 YYREEE, per germline (reference sequence). The junction had 5 bases not matched to a gene; V was cut back by 1 base and J by 5 bases. The CDR3 DNA reads TGTGCCAGCAGCTTGTCTACTAGCGGGGCTGAGACCCAGTACTTC. The encoded protein is CASSLSTSGAETQYF.

The chain combines TRBV10-2 with TRBJ1-5, with D hard to call. The CDR3 has 13 amino acids. The germline V gene has CDR1 WSHSY and CDR2 SAAADI. Trimming stripped 4 bases from V and 6 bases from J, with 10 bases between. The DNA of the CDR3 is TGCGCCAGCAGTGGCCCCGCGGGTCAGCCCCAGCATTTT. Its translation is CASSGPAGQPQHF.

The rearrangement uses TRBV5-1 and TRBJ1-6; D possibly corresponds to TRBD1 (5 bases). CDR1 is SGHRS, CDR2 YFSETQ, per germline. Trimming left V 3 bases short and J 9 bases short, with 16 bases between. The CDR3 has 15 residues. Here the CDR3 DNA reads TGCGCCAGCAGCTCTCAGGGCGCGGTGGGTTCACCCCTCCACTTT. It encodes CASSSQGAVGSPLHF.

The chain employs TRBV11-3 and TRBJ2-1, with D tentatively TRBD2 (5 bases). V was trimmed by 3 bases and J by 3 bases, leaving 9 bases between them. CDR3 length equals 14 residues. Germline lookup yields CDR1 SGHNT and CDR2 YENEEA. CDR3 coding DNA: TGTGCCAGCAGCTTGAGGGAACACTACAATGAGCAGTTCTTC. It yields the protein CASSLREHYNEQFF.

The V and J genes are TRBV9 and TRBJ2-7; D not resolved. Germline V lookup: CDR1 SGDLS, CDR2 YYNGEE. Trimming took 4 bases from V and 2 from J, leaving 13 bases between them. CDR3 length: 14 amino acids. Written as DNA, the CDR3 is TGTGCCAGCAGCCCCCGTGGAGAGCCCTACGAGCAGTACTTC. This sequence encodes CASSPRGEPYEQYF.

The chain uses TRBV6-1 and TRBJ1-6; unclear D gene. This CDR3 is built from 14 residues. Germline CDR1 reads MNHNS; CDR2 reads SASEGT. Trimming cost V 3 bases and J 4 bases, with 7 bases left between them. In DNA, the CDR3 is TGTGCCAGCAGTGAGGCTGCTTATAATTCACCCCTCCACTTT. Its translation: CASSEAAYNSPLHF.

The V gene is TRBV10-3, the J gene TRBJ1-1, with TRBD1 matching over 7 bases. V lost 10 bases and J lost 2; bases outside the gene matches: 13. The germline gives CDR1 ENHRY, CDR2 SYGVKD. This CDR3 spans 15 amino acids. The CDR3 loop reads CATKPGQWINTEAFF. The CDR3 DNA reads TGTGCCACGAAACCGGGACAGTGGATTAACACTGAAGCTTTCTTT.

Of note for this clone: Other DNA variants within this sample encode the same CDR3. This chain uses TRBV19 with TRBJ1-3, with TRBD1 as a possible D gene (5 bases). The CDR3 has 15 amino acids. Germline assignment: CDR1 LNHDA and CDR2 SQIVND (reference sequence). Trimming removed 4 bases from V and 0 bases from J, with 10 bases in between. The chain's CDR3 is CASSRTGGSGNTIYF. The DNA for the CDR3 is TGTGCCAGTAGTAGAACAGGCGGCTCTGGAAACACCATATATTTT.

This clone has a handful of counts. The chain employs TRBV6-6 and TRBJ1-2; 7 nucleotides match TRBD1. Germline V gives CDR1 MNHNY, CDR2 SVGAGI (reference sequence). The V segment lost 7 bases and the J segment 8 bases; nucleotides outside the gene matches: 10. The CDR3 runs to 13 residues. The CDR3 sequence is CASTLGTVRGYTF. CDR3 DNA: TGTGCCAGCACCTTGGGGACAGTACGGGGCTACACCTTC.

This sequence joins TRBV19 and TRBJ2-7, with D possibly being TRBD2 (5 bases). The V and J ends lost 6 bases and 2 bases respectively, with 20 bases between them. Germline V gene data show CDR1 as LNHDA and CDR2 as SQIVND (reference sequence). There are 16 residues in the CDR3. The CDR3 here is CASSPYWEPTAYEQYF. The CDR3 nucleotides read TGTGCCAGTAGCCCTTATTGGGAGCCGACCGCCTACGAGCAGTACTTC.

The V call is TRBV6-5, the J call TRBJ2-7; possible D gene TRBD2, 6 bases. Trimming removed 5 bases from V and 1 base from J, with 12 bases in between. The CDR3 is 14 residues long. Per germline, CDR1 MNHEY and CDR2 SVGAGI. CDR3: CASSPTAGSYEQYF. In DNA, the CDR3 is TGTGCCAGCAGTCCGACGGCGGGATCCTACGAGCAGTACTTC.

This clone was seen more than once but under ten times. The chain uses TRBV29-1 and TRBJ2-4, with 8 nucleotides matching TRBD2. Germline V gives CDR1 SQVTM, CDR2 ANQGSEA. This CDR3 spans 16 amino acids. V lost 0 bases to trimming and J lost 7 bases; unmatched junction nucleotides: 11. The DNA of the CDR3 is TGCAGCGTTGAAGATTCCGGCTGGCGGGAGGAGAACATTCAGTACTTC. It is translated as CSVEDSGWREENIQYF.

The V and J genes are TRBV2 and TRBJ1-2, with D tentatively TRBD1 (5 bases). Trimming removed 4 bases from V and 10 bases from J, with 13 bases in between. The CDR3 length is 12 residues. CDR1 and CDR2 (germline): SNHLY, FYNNEI. CDR3 sequence (DNA): TGTGCCAGCAGTGGGGTTCCGGGGGACTACACCTTC. Its translation is CASSGVPGDYTF.